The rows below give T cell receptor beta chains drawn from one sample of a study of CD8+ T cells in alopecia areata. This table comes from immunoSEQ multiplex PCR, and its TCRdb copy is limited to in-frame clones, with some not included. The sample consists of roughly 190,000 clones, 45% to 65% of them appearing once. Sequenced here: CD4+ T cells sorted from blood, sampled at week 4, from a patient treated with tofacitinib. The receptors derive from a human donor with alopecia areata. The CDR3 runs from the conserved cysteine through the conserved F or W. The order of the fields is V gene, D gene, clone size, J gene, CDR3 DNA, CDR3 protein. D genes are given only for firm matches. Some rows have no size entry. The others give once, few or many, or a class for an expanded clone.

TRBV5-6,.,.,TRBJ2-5,TGTGCCAGCAGAAAATCGACAACCCCGAGAGCCCAGTACTTC,CASRKSTTPRAQYF
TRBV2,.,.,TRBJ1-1,TGTGCCAGCAGTCTGACAGGACCCATGAACACTGAAGCTTTCTTT,CASSLTGPMNTEAFF
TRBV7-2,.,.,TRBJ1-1,TGTGCCAGCAGCGGACACTATACTGAAGCTTTCTTT,CASSGHYTEAFF
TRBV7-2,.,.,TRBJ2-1,TGTGCCAGCAGCACCGACCGTGGCGATGAGCAGTTCTTC,CASSTDRGDEQFF
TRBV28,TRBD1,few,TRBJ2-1,TGTGCCAGCAGTCTCGTGACAGGGGTGGACAATGAGCAGTTCTTC,CASSLVTGVDNEQFF
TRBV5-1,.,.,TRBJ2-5,TGCGCCAGCAGCTTGGACAGGGTACAAGAGACCCAGTACTTC,CASSLDRVQETQYF
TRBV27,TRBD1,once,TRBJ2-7,TGTGCCAGCAGTTTTGGGGACAGAGTATCCTACGAGCAGTACTTC,CASSFGDRVSYEQYF
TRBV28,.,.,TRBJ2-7,TGTGCCAGCAATACCGGGGCAGCCTACGAGCAGTACTTC,CASNTGAAYEQYF
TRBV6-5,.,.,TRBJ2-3,TGTGCCAGCAGTTACTCGTGGGGAACAGATACGCAGTATTTT,CASSYSWGTDTQYF
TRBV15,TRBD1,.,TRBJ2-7,TGTGCCACCAGCAGTCCCGGGACAGGGGATTACGAGCAGTACTTC,CATSSPGTGDYEQYF
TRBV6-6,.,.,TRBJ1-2,TGTGCCAGCAGTCCCTCGGGTTGGGAGGGTGGCTATGGCTACACCTTC,CASSPSGWEGGYGYTF
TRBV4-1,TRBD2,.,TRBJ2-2,TGCGCCAGCAGCCAAGGACTAGCGGCGAACACCGGGGAGCTGTTTTTT,CASSQGLAANTGELFF
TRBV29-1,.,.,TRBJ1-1,TGCAGCGTCCGGAATGTGGGCACTGAAGCTTTCTTT,CSVRNVGTEAFF
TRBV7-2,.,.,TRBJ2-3,TGTGCCAGCAGCCCCGGAGGGGCGAGCACAGATACGCAGTATTTT,CASSPGGASTDTQYF
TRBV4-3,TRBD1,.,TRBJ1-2,TGCGCCAGCAGCCAGGTACCGGGACAGGGACTGGCTAAGGATGGCTACACCTTC,CASSQVPGQGLAKDGYTF
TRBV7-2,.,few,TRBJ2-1,TGTGCCAGCAGATCATCCGGGGACGAGCAGTTCTTC,CASRSSGDEQFF
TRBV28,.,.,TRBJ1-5,TGTGCCAGCAGTTGGGGGGTCCAAGGACAGCCCCAGCATTTT,CASSWGVQGQPQHF
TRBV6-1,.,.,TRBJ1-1,TGTGCCAGCAGTGAGACTCTCCTGAACACTGAAGCTTTCTTT,CASSETLLNTEAFF
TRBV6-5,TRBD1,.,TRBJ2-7,TGTGCCAGCAACAAACAGGGGAAGCCCTACGAGCAGTACTTC,CASNKQGKPYEQYF
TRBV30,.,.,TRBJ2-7,TGTGCCTGGAGTGTACGACCGGGAGAGCAGTACTTC,CAWSVRPGEQYF
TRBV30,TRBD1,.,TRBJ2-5,TGTGCCTGGAGTGTAGGGGGCCCCGAAGAGACCCAGTACTTC,CAWSVGGPEETQYF
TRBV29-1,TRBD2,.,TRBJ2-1,TGCAGCGTTAGCGGGGGGGACCGCCGCTCCTACAATGAGCAGTTCTTC,CSVSGGDRRSYNEQFF
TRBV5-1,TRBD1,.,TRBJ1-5,TGCGCCAGCAGCCTCGAAGGGACAGCTAATCAGCCCCAGCATTTT,CASSLEGTANQPQHF
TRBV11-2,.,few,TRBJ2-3,TGTGCCAGCAGCTTTAGAGATACGCAGTATTTT,CASSFRDTQYF
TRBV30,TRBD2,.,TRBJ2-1,TGTGCCTGGAGTGTATTTAGCGGGGTGAACAATGAGCAGTTCTTC,CAWSVFSGVNNEQFF
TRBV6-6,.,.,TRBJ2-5,TGTGCCAGCAGCCCCCAAGAGACCCAGTACTTC,CASSPQETQYF
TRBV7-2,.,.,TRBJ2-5,TGTGCCAGCAGCGTCGGCTCTCCGGAGACCCAGTACTTC,CASSVGSPETQYF
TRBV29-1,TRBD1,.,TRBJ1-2,TGCAGCGCCGGGGAGGGACAGGGGGCCCATGGCTACACCTTC,CSAGEGQGAHGYTF
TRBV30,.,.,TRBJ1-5,TGTGCCTGGAGTGTAATGTCTCAGCCCCAGCATTTT,CAWSVMSQPQHF
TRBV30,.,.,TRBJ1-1,TGTGCCTGGAGTACCAGGGCAAGGACTGAAGCTTTCTTT,CAWSTRARTEAFF
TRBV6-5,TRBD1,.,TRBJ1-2,TGTGCCAGCAGTTGGGACAGGGGCCCGCTCAACTATGGCTACACCTTC,CASSWDRGPLNYGYTF
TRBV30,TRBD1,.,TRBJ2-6,TGTGCCTGTGGACAGGGCGGAGGGGCCAACGTCCTGACTTTC,CACGQGGGANVLTF
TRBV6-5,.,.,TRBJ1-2,TGTGCCAGCAGCCCCTTAGAGAATCCTGGCTACACCTTC,CASSPLENPGYTF
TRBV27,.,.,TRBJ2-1,TGTGCCAGCATGAGGGCAGACTACAATGAGCAGTTCTTC,CASMRADYNEQFF
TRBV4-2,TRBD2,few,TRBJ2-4,TGTGCCAGCAGGATGACTAGCGGGGGGGCCACGTGGGCCAAAAACATTCAGTACTTC,CASRMTSGGATWAKNIQYF
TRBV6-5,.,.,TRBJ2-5,TGTGCCAGCAGTTACTCAAGGGTTGGCGAGACCCAGTACTTC,CASSYSRVGETQYF
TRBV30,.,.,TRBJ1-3,TGTGCCTGGAGTAACTCCGCGTCAGGGAACACCATATATTTT,CAWSNSASGNTIYF
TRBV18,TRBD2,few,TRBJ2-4,TGTGCCAGCTCACCGGCCGGGGGAGGGAACATTCAGTACTTC,CASSPAGGGNIQYF
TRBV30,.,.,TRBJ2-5,TGTGCCTGGAGTGGTGGAGCGTCCCAAGAGACCCAGTACTTC,CAWSGGASQETQYF
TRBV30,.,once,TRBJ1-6,TGTGCCTGGAGTGTACGTAGGGGTCCCCTTTCACCCCTCCACTTT,CAWSVRRGPLSPLHF
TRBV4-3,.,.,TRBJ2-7,TGCGCCAGCAGCCAAGAACCAAGCAGCTACGAGCAGTACTTC,CASSQEPSSYEQYF